Shown below are 21 T cell receptor beta chains from a single sample sequenced in a study of CD8 T cells in ankylosing spondylitis (dated by TCRdb to 2015 to 2018). Library preparation was by 5' RACE. This sample was sequenced with an Illumina HiSeq 2500. TCRdb cleaned the public reads at Q25 with fastp, built clones with MiXCR and kept in-frame beta chains. Records with the same CDR3 protein are collapsed into one entry carrying the most frequent genes and DNA. The sample yields 150,000 to 200,000 distinct CDR3 sequences; about 18% were counted once. The ten largest clones represent approximately 8% of the sample. Sequencing used blood, either unsorted or a sorted T cell fraction (not recorded which). Source of these receptors: a male donor with ankylosing spondylitis or in good health (not recorded which).

On this clonotype itself: This could be a read error, since a much larger clone is one nucleotide away. The gene calls are TRBV12-3 or TRBV12-4 and TRBJ2-3; 7 positions match TRBD2. CDR3 length equals 14 residues. The CDR3: CAGSRTRRTDTQYF. DNA of the CDR3: TGTGCCGGCAGCAGGACTAGGCGCACAGATACGCAGTATTTT.

A note on this clonotype: This may arise from a read error, as a much more abundant clone is one base away. The V call is TRBV5-1, the J call TRBJ1-4; TRBD1 is a possible D gene (5 bases). Looked up from germline, CDR1 is SGHRS and CDR2 is YFSETQ. The CDR3 runs 15 residues. Deletions cut 5 bases from V and 5 bases from J, with 16 bases between. The CDR3 protein is CASSLARDQNEKLFF. The CDR3 DNA follows: TGCGCCAGCAGTCTCGCCCGGGACCAAAATGAAAAACTGTTTTTT.

V gene TRBV9 combines with J gene TRBJ1-5, with 9 bases that match TRBD1. V shed 0 bases and J 3 bases; nucleotides not matched to a gene: 4. The length of the CDR3 is 16 residues. The germline V gene encodes CDR1 SGDLS and CDR2 YYNGEE. CDR3 sequence: CASSVGGQGNNQPQHF. The DNA of the CDR3 is TGTGCCAGCAGCGTAGGGGGACAGGGAAACAATCAGCCCCAGCATTTT.

Worth noting for this clonotype: A single base separates this from a much larger clone, so it may be a read error. The chain carries TRBV6-5 and TRBJ2-5, with D possibly matching TRBD2 (5 bases). Trimming took off 0 bases at V and 13 bases at J, with 18 bases between the two ends. The CDR3 spans 14 residues. Germline V lookup: CDR1 MNHEY, CDR2 SVGAGI. The CDR3 DNA follows: TGTGCCAGCAGTTACTCGGAACTAGGAGTGGAGGCGTACTTC. This codes for CASSYSELGVEAYF.

In regard to this clonotype: A much larger clone lies a single base off, so this may be a read error. The genes are TRBV3-1 and TRBJ1-4, with 11 bases fitting TRBD1. The CDR3 totals 15 residues. Germline V gives CDR1 LGHDT, CDR2 YNNKEL (reference sequence). The CDR3 DNA follows: TGTGTCAGCAGCCTTCGGACAGGGGGCCATGAAAAACTGTTTTTT. Translation: CVSSLRTGGHEKLFF. The whole variable domain, filled in from reference TRBV3-1 and TRBJ1-4, reads DTAVSQTPKYLVTQMGNDKSIKCEQNLGHDTMYWYKQDSKKFLKIMFSYNNKELIINETVPNRFSPKSPDKAHLNLHINSLELGDSAVYFCVSSLRTGGHEKLFFGSGTQLSVL.

The chain couples TRBV5-4 to TRBJ1-2; TRBD1 might be the D (5 bases). CDR1 and CDR2 from the germline V gene are SGHNT and YYREEE (reference sequence). V lost 3 bases and J 6 bases, leaving 15 bases between the germline ends. The CDR3 is made up of 14 amino acids. This chain's CDR3 is CASSWDGALDGYTF. The CDR3 DNA follows: TGTGCCAGCAGCTGGGATGGGGCCCTTGATGGCTACACCTTC.

With regard to this clonotype: A read error is possible here, since a much larger clone lies one base away. The chain couples TRBV5-1 to TRBJ2-1; 9 bases fit TRBD2. The CDR3 length is 16 residues. CDR1 and CDR2 (germline): SGHRS, YFSETQ. CDR3 nucleotides: TGCGCCAGCAGCTTGTCCGGGACTAGCAGAATCGATGAGCAGCTCTTC. Its protein product is CASSLSGTSRIDEQLF.

This clonotype was seen more than once but under ten times. The V and J genes are TRBV19 and TRBJ2-3, with 13 nucleotides matching TRBD2. CDR1 and CDR2 (germline): LNHDA, SQIVND (reference sequence). J lost 6 bases, V lost 5 bases, and 17 bases had no gene match. The CDR3 spans 19 residues. The CDR3 DNA sequence: TGTGCCAGTAGTCCAGACCCCCCCGGGACTAGCGGGGCCTTGGATACGCAGTATTTT. Amino acid sequence: CASSPDPPGTSGALDTQYF.

This clonotype came up a few times. V gene TRBV3-1 combines with J gene TRBJ2-5; no definite D call. Trimming took off 0 bases at V and 4 bases at J, with 12 bases between the two ends. CDR1 is LGHDT and CDR2 is YNNKEL in the germline V gene (reference sequence). The CDR3 totals 15 residues. The CDR3 DNA reads as TGTGCCAGCAGCCAAGAGAGATTAGCTCGAGAGACCCAGTACTTC. Its protein is CASSQERLARETQYF.

At least ten counts were recorded for this clonotype. The chain carries TRBV6-5 and TRBJ2-7; 7 positions match TRBD1. V lost 4 bases and J lost 2; bases outside the gene matches: 20. Germline V CDR1 and CDR2: MNHEY, SVGAGI. The CDR3 runs to 19 residues. The CDR3 sequence: CASSSLPQGDLRNPYEQYF. The CDR3 DNA reads as TGTGCCAGCAGTTCTCTCCCTCAGGGGGATCTGCGAAATCCCTACGAGCAGTACTTC.

This clonotype has a single count. The gene calls are TRBV3-1 and TRBJ2-6, with D possibly being TRBD1 (5 bases). Looked up from germline, CDR1 is LGHDT and CDR2 is YNNKEL (reference sequence). V was cut by 4 bases and J by 0 bases, with 7 bases left in between. The CDR3 runs to 15 residues. CDR3 residues: CASSPQVSGANVLTF. The CDR3 nucleotides read TGTGCCAGCAGCCCACAGGTCTCTGGGGCCAACGTCCTGACTTTC.

This clonotype was observed a few times. CDR3 in DNA: TGCGCCAGCAGCTTTGAGGGGGGCCGCTCTGGGGCCAACGTCCTGACTTTC. This gives the protein CASSFEGGRSGANVLTF. This chain connects TRBV5-1 to TRBJ2-6; either TRBD1 or TRBD2 may fit D (6 bases each). Per germline, CDR1 SGHRS and CDR2 YFSETQ. CDR3 length: 17 amino acids. V shed 2 bases and J shed 0 bases, with 12 bases lying between them.

The chain is built from TRBV20-1 and TRBJ2-5, with 13 bases matching TRBD2. Trimming at V came to 6 bases and at J to 4 bases, leaving 5 bases not matched to a gene. Germline loops: CDR1 DFQATT, CDR2 SNEGSKA (reference sequence). The CDR3 covers 14 residues. The CDR3: CSAGGLAGVETQYF. CDR3 coding DNA: TGCAGTGCGGGAGGACTAGCGGGAGTAGAGACCCAGTACTTC.

This clonotype came up many times. The chain joins TRBV29-1 to TRBJ1-1; D may be TRBD1 (6 bases). Per the germline V gene, CDR1 is SQVTM and CDR2 is ANQGSEA. V lost 3 bases to trimming and J lost 8 bases, with 10 bases between them. The CDR3 is 11 residues long. The CDR3 sequence: CSVEGGGEAFF. CDR3 bases: TGCAGCGTTGAGGGGGGCGGGGAAGCTTTCTTT.

At least ten counts were recorded for this clonotype. The J gene is TRBJ2-2, the V gene TRBV28, with D possibly matching TRBD2 (5 bases). The V gene's germline CDR1 is MDHEN and CDR2 SYDVKM. The CDR3 consists of 15 residues. The V gene lost 3 bases and the J gene lost 4 bases, with 12 bases spanning the gap. This CDR3 is CASSFASRATGELFF. CDR3 coding DNA: TGTGCCAGCAGTTTCGCTAGCCGAGCCACCGGGGAGCTGTTTTTT. Drawing the rest from reference TRBV28 and TRBJ2-2, the complete variable domain is DVKVTQSSRYLVKRTGEKVFLECVQDMDHENMFWYRQDPGLGLRLIYFSYDVKMKEKGDIPEGYSVSREKKERFSLILESASTNQTSMYLCASSFASRATGELFFGEGSRLTVL.

This clonotype has a count of ten or more. The gene calls are TRBV4-1 and TRBJ2-7, with TRBD1 identical over 8 bases. Germline loops: CDR1 MGHRA, CDR2 YSYEKL. The CDR3 covers 16 residues. Germline trimming cut 2 bases from V and 4 bases from J; bases unmatched to any gene: 10. The CDR3 DNA follows: TGCGCCAGCAGCCAAACTAGGAGGACAGGGTCTTACGAGCAGTACTTC. It specifies CASSQTRRTGSYEQYF.

The gene calls are TRBV12-3 or TRBV12-4 and TRBJ2-3; tentatively, D is TRBD2 (6 bases). Trimming stripped 7 bases from V and 3 bases from J, with 17 bases between. This CDR3 has 15 amino acids. The CDR3 bases are TGTGCCAGCACCCTGGACGGGAGAATTACAGATACGCAGTATTTT. It codes for CASTLDGRITDTQYF.

This clonotype was recorded many times. The chain links TRBV3-1 to TRBJ1-1, with 9 bases that match TRBD1. The CDR3 spans 16 residues. The junction had 8 bases not matched to a gene; V was cut back by 2 bases and J by 4 bases. Germline lookup yields CDR1 LGHDT and CDR2 YNNKEL (reference sequence). CDR3 protein: CASSQRDRVLGTEAFF. CDR3 coding DNA: TGTGCCAGCAGCCAACGGGACAGGGTTTTAGGCACTGAAGCTTTCTTT.

This clonotype was counted ten times or more. V usage is TRBV6-2 or TRBV6-3 and J usage is TRBJ2-5, with D possibly being TRBD1 (6 bases). There are 14 residues in the CDR3. Per the germline V gene, CDR1 is MNHEY and CDR2 is SVGEGT. The V gene lost 5 bases and the J gene lost 1 base, with 11 bases spanning the gap. CDR3 amino acids: CASSPGTTQETQYF. CDR3 nucleotides: TGTGCCAGCAGTCCCGGGACAACCCAAGAGACCCAGTACTTC.

The chain employs TRBV28 and TRBJ2-1; TRBD1 matches at 7 bases. Per the germline V gene, CDR1 is MDHEN and CDR2 is SYDVKM. The CDR3 sequence is 15 residues long. Trimming removed 4 bases from V and 0 bases from J; junction bases left unmatched: 3. The CDR3 DNA reads as TGTGCCAGCAGTTCCTACAGGGGCTCCTACAATGAGCAGTTCTTC. The encoded protein is CASSSYRGSYNEQFF.

The chain links TRBV12-3 or TRBV12-4 to TRBJ1-2; 9 bases match TRBD1. The CDR3 consists of 14 residues. Trimming at V came to 1 base and at J to 7 bases, leaving 4 bases not matched to a gene. The CDR3 region is CASSLGGTGFGYTF. The CDR3 nucleotides are TGTGCCAGCAGTTTAGGTGGGACAGGGTTTGGCTACACCTTC.